The T cell receptor (beta chain) described here comes from a study of post-analysis software for immune sequencing data. Comments on this clonotype: What it binds is unknown.

The CDR3 covers 14 residues. Trimming left V 4 bases short and J 10 bases short, with 14 bases between. Germline V CDR1 and CDR2: SEHNR, FQNEAQ (reference sequence). Study outcomes and limitations: Comparison of patients with controls showed about 5 TRBV segments more frequent in patients, TRBV5-6, TRBV5-1 and TRBV20-1 among them.

Unique-molecular-identifier-tagged TCR beta cDNA libraries were used. TCRdb processed the PCR reads anew with MiXCR; each CDR3 protein has one entry. The table has roughly 200,000 distinct CDR3 sequences, about 30% seen once. Sample: blood. This rearrangement joins TRBV7-9 to TRBJ1-6, with a weak D call TRBD1 (5 bases). The sequence was collected from a girl aged 2-17 years with multiple sclerosis. CDR3 DNA: TGTGCCAGCAGCTCCGGGACGGCACGATCACCCCTCCACTTT. Amino acid sequence: CASSSGTARSPLHF. Variable domain in full (rest from reference TRBV7-9 and TRBJ1-6): DTGVSQNPRHKITKRGQNVTFRCDPISEHNRLYWYRQTLGQGPEFLTYFQNEAQLEKSRLLSDRFSAERPKGSFSTLEIQRTEQGDSAMYLCASSSGTARSPLHFGNGTRLTVT.